A selection of T cell receptor beta chains follows, all from one sample in a study of cytomegalovirus exposure and HLA in healthy donors. Libraries were prepared by immunoSEQ multiplex PCR; TCRdb keeps only in-frame clonotypes and omits some of them. The sample records tens of thousands of clones, roughly 73% being singletons. The sample comprised PBMCs. Receptor source: a man aged 35-49 years in good health and CMV-seronegative. Each CDR3 is given with its conserved first and last residue. A D gene is named only where the DNA matches it firmly. Only part of the rows carry a size: once, few, many, or a class if the clone is expanded.

>TRBV4-2|NA|TRBJ2-3|NA
CASSQYVDREVPDTQYF
TGTGCCAGCAGCCAATACGTAGACAGGGAGGTCCCAGATACGCAGTATTTT
>TRBV6-5|NA|TRBJ2-7|NA
CASSTRNSYEQYF
TGTGCCAGCTCGACTAGGAACTCCTACGAGCAGTACTTC
>TRBV18|NA|TRBJ2-7|TRBD1
CASSPLRDRGYEQYF
TGTGCCAGCTCACCACTCCGGGACAGGGGCTACGAGCAGTACTTC
>TRBV7-9|NA|TRBJ2-1|NA
CASSQMYNEQFF
TGTGCCAGCAGCCAGATGTACAATGAGCAGTTCTTC
>TRBV28|NA|TRBJ2-1|NA
CASRDSAMEGNEQFF
TGTGCCAGCAGAGACAGCGCCATGGAGGGGAATGAGCAGTTCTTC
>TRBV10-3|few|TRBJ2-6|NA
CAISDLSTGEVLSGANVLTF
TGTGCCATCAGTGATTTGAGTACAGGTGAGGTGCTGTCTGGGGCCAACGTCCTGACTTTC
>TRBV6-1|NA|TRBJ2-5|TRBD2
CASSGAILGLAGSQETQYF
TGTGCCAGCAGTGGAGCCATATTGGGACTAGCGGGATCTCAAGAGACCCAGTACTTC
>TRBV29-1|once|TRBJ2-2|NA
CSVGSLPGTGELFF
TGCAGCGTTGGGTCGCTCCCAGGCACCGGGGAGCTGTTTTTT
>TRBV19|NA|TRBJ2-1|NA
CAARGGRNEQFF
TGTGCCGCCCGAGGAGGGCGAAATGAGCAGTTCTTC
>TRBV6-5|NA|TRBJ1-6|NA
CASSYSAGSPLHF
TGTGCCAGCAGTTACTCGGCGGGCTCACCCCTCCACTTT
>TRBV6-5|NA|TRBJ2-7|NA
CASSLAGTFYEQYF
TGTGCCAGCAGTTTAGCCGGGACATTCTACGAGCAGTACTTC
>TRBV18|NA|TRBJ2-7|TRBD2
CASSPASGRYEQYF
TGTGCCAGCTCACCTGCTAGCGGGAGGTACGAGCAGTACTTC
>TRBV5-6|few|TRBJ2-7|TRBD1
CASSYGTVYEQYF
TGTGCCAGCAGCTACGGGACAGTCTACGAGCAGTACTTC
>TRBV28|NA|TRBJ1-2|NA
CASSPPQGNNYGYTF
TGTGCCAGCAGTCCCCCTCAGGGGAACAACTATGGCTACACCTTC
>TRBV5-1|NA|TRBJ2-1|NA
CASSLGLRELLFF
TGCGCCAGCAGCTTGGGTTTGAGGGAGCTACTGTTCTTC
>TRBV19|NA|TRBJ2-7|TRBD2
CASSSGGRIGEQYF
TGTGCCAGTAGTTCCGGCGGGAGGATCGGCGAGCAGTACTTC
>TRBV2|NA|TRBJ2-7|NA
CASMMDSLQYF
TGTGCCAGCATGATGGACAGCCTTCAGTACTTC
>TRBV7-2|NA|TRBJ2-2|TRBD2
CASSFLSGGTGELFF
TGTGCCAGCAGCTTTCTCAGCGGGGGAACCGGGGAGCTGTTTTTT
>TRBV5-6|NA|TRBJ1-5|TRBD1
CASSLVGDRGNQPQHF
TGTGCCAGCAGCTTGGTGGGAGACAGGGGCAATCAGCCCCAGCATTTT
>TRBV5-1|NA|TRBJ1-4|TRBD1
CVSSLAQGALSNEKLFF
TGCGTCAGCAGCTTGGCCCAGGGGGCGCTTTCTAATGAAAAACTGTTTTTT
>TRBV5-8|NA|TRBJ2-5|TRBD1
CASSFTGGGFQETQYF
TGTGCCAGCAGCTTTACAGGGGGCGGCTTCCAAGAGACCCAGTACTTC
>TRBV6-5|NA|TRBJ2-2|NA
CASRRAPNTGELFF
TGTGCCAGCAGGAGGGCGCCGAACACCGGGGAGCTGTTTTTT
>TRBV5-1|NA|TRBJ2-1|TRBD1
CASSAGTGVRRTEQFF
TGCGCCAGCAGCGCAGGGACAGGGGTTCGCAGAACTGAGCAGTTCTTC
>TRBV7-8|NA|TRBJ2-7|NA
CASKTDNSYEQYF
TGTGCCAGCAAAACGGACAACTCCTACGAGCAGTACTTC
>TRBV5-1|NA|TRBJ1-5|NA
CASSLEQGGGQPQHF
TGCGCCAGCAGCTTGGAACAGGGTGGGGGCCAGCCCCAGCATTTT
>TRBV20-1|few|TRBJ2-5|NA
CSTIQETQYF
TGCTCTACGATCCAAGAGACCCAGTACTTC
>TRBV11-2|NA|TRBJ2-7|TRBD2
CASSLDGSGSNEQYF
TGTGCCAGCAGCTTAGATGGCAGCGGGAGCAACGAGCAGTACTTC
>TRBV15|NA|TRBJ1-4|NA
CATSRDGGVGLHEKLFF
TGTGCCACCAGCAGAGATGGGGGGGTGGGCCTTCATGAAAAACTGTTTTTT
>TRBV5-1|NA|TRBJ2-2|NA
CASSLEPPGVTGELFF
TGCGCCAGCAGCTTGGAGCCTCCAGGGGTCACCGGGGAGCTGTTTTTT